This T cell receptor (beta chain) was profiled in a study of human T cells and chemical hapten exposure. Overall study context: Throughout a study of approximately 25 weeks, patients underwent weekly scalp administration of diphenylcyclopropenone doses.

This clonotype was counted a few times. The antigen remains undetermined. The CDR3 runs to 15 residues. V was pared by 4 bases and J by 6 bases, with 10 bases of the junction left unmatched. Per the germline V gene, CDR1 is KGHDR and CDR2 is SFDVKD. The study, taken as a whole, reports: Expanded TCRs formed significantly more large CDR3 similarity clusters than controls. The immune response of these alopecia patients might not match healthy individuals'.

TCRdb passed the RACE reads through MiXCR, listing each CDR3 protein once. The sample shows 90,000 or so distinct CDR3 sequences, approximately 9% of them seen only once. The time point was: pre-sensitization, week 0. The treatment denotes: therapeutic diphenylcyclopropenone sensitization with weekly scalp DPC. Alopecia patients deemed DPC-suitable, aged 18 to 70, excluding pregnancy. The TCR sequence derives from a man aged 35 to 55 with alopecia areata. Some clones in this sample may be carry-over from other donors' samples. The chain is built from TRBV24-1 and TRBJ1-2, with TRBD1 identical over 7 bases. The specimen comprised whole blood, sampled in connection with sensitization to the hapten diphenylcyclopropenone (DPC). CDR3 protein: CATSDAAGTDHGYTF. DNA for the CDR3: TGTGCCACCAGTGACGCAGCCGGGACAGACCATGGCTACACCTTC.